The T cell receptor (beta chain) described here comes from a study of cytomegalovirus exposure and HLA in healthy donors. Details on this clone: No antigen is known for it. At one end, the junction sequence differs from germline, possibly due to a read error.

13 Jbeta primers and 60 Vbeta primers were used for the PCR. In the study's own analysis: About 11 million of the about 80 million unique TCR beta chains counted in a later analysis were shared. Libraries were prepared by immunoSEQ multiplex PCR; TCRdb keeps only in-frame clonotypes and omits some of them. The V and J calls and clone size come from that table; D and trimming were worked out from the DNA. The sample holds some 130,000 clones, 79% seen once. General study findings and limits: In a later analysis, HLA-C alleles had the fewest associated TCRs, DRB1 alleles the most. Earlier analysis yielded a pattern in which most TCR beta V segments were productive about 87% or about 30% of the time. Follow-up analysis later connected one missense variant in DCLRE1C with trimming of TCR beta V- and J-genes.

The CDR3 covers 15 residues. Germline V gene data show CDR1 as MNHEY and CDR2 as SVGAGI. The sample comprised PBMCs. The sequence came from a young man in good health and CMV-seronegative. The chain employs TRBV6-5 and TRBJ1-4, with TRBD1 matching 8 bases. The CDR3 nucleotides read TGTGCCGGCAGTTACTCGACAGGGGTTAATGAAAAACTGTTTTTT. Its translation: CAGSYSTGVNEKLFF.